Each of the 11 T cell receptor beta chains below was sequenced from the same sample in a study of T cell repertoires in cytomegalovirus infection. No antigen has been identified for these receptors. TCRdb passed the reads through MiXCR, listing each CDR3 protein once. In the table there are 400,000 to 600,000 distinct CDR3 sequences, more than 40% of which are singletons. The starting material was cultured PBMCs, obtained from culture after CMV antigen stimulation. The receptors originated from a human donor in good health (CMV status not recorded). Some clones in this sample may be carry-over from other donors' samples.

The V and J genes are TRBV6-1 and TRBJ2-5; D gene ambiguous. This CDR3 is built from 14 residues. V gave up 1 base and J gave up 1 base, with 7 bases separating them. CDR1 MNHNS and CDR2 SASEGT come from the germline V gene. The CDR3 is CASSEVIIQETQYF. CDR3 in DNA: TGTGCCAGCAGTGAAGTAATAATCCAAGAGACCCAGTACTTC.

The chain is built from TRBV3-1 and TRBJ2-7; D might be TRBD1 (5 bases). CDR3 size: 13 residues. Germline V CDR1 and CDR2: LGHDT, YNNKEL (reference sequence). The V and J ends lost 0 bases and 6 bases respectively, with 9 bases between them. The CDR3 nucleotides are TGTGCCAGCAGCCAAGACAGGGCATCCGAGCAGTACTTC. It specifies CASSQDRASEQYF.

V gene TRBV18 combines with J gene TRBJ2-7; possible D gene TRBD1, 6 bases. From germline, CDR1 is KGHSH and CDR2 LQKENI. The length of the CDR3 is 15 residues. Trimming stripped 3 bases from V and 0 bases from J, with 12 bases between. CDR3 coding DNA: TGTGCCAGCTCACCCCTTGACAGGAGCTCCTACGAGCAGTACTTC. It encodes CASSPLDRSSYEQYF.

The chain carries TRBV11-2 and TRBJ2-7, with D perhaps matching TRBD1 (6 bases). The germline CDR1 and CDR2 sequences are SGHAT and FQNNGV. The CDR3 length is 17 residues. V lost 4 bases, J lost 2 bases, and 21 bases lay in between. This CDR3 is CASSYRDPEQGPYEQYF. CDR3 DNA sequence: TGTGCCAGCAGCTACCGGGACCCCGAGCAGGGGCCCTACGAGCAGTACTTC. The variable domain in full, with the rest retrieved from reference TRBV11-2 and TRBJ2-7, is EAGVAQSPRYKIIEKRQSVAFWCNPISGHATLYWYQQILGQGPKLLIQFQNNGVVDDSQLPKDRFSAERLKGVDSTLKIQPAKLEDSAVYLCASSYRDPEQGPYEQYFGPGTRLTVT.

This rearrangement joins TRBV20-1 to TRBJ2-1; 10 bases fit TRBD1. The V gene end was trimmed by 7 bases and the J gene end by 5 bases; junction bases not matched to a gene: 8. The CDR3 contains 14 residues. Germline values: CDR1 DFQATT, CDR2 SNEGSKA (reference sequence). The CDR3, as DNA: TGCAGTGTATTGGGGACAGGGGCCGACAATGAGCAGTTCTTC. This encodes CSVLGTGADNEQFF.

The CDR3 loop reads CASSLGQGGNSPLHF. CDR3 coding DNA: TGTGCCAGCAGCCTAGGGCAGGGGGGTAATTCACCCCTCCACTTT. The genes are TRBV28 and TRBJ1-6; TRBD1 matches at 7 bases. There are 15 residues in the CDR3. Trimming at V came to 6 bases and at J to 6 bases, leaving 8 bases not matched to a gene. Germline CDR1 MDHEN, CDR2 SYDVKM.

This clonotype has more than one count but fewer than ten. V is TRBV7-8 and J is TRBJ2-5; unclear D gene. Germline V lookup: CDR1 SGHVS, CDR2 FQNEAQ. The CDR3 sequence is 13 residues long. The ends were cut back, 5 bases at V and 1 base at J, with 8 bases in the middle. The CDR3 DNA reads TGTGCCAGCAGCACCGTCTCCCAAGAGACCCAGTACTTC. This translates into CASSTVSQETQYF. Together with reference TRBV7-8 and TRBJ2-5, the CDR3 gives the full variable domain: GAGVSQSPRYKVAKRGQDVALRCDPISGHVSLFWYQQALGQGPEFLTYFQNEAQLDKSGLPSDRFFAERPEGSVSTLKIQRTQQEDSAVYLCASSTVSQETQYFGPGTRLLVL.

The V gene is TRBV6-2 or TRBV6-3, the J gene TRBJ1-1; possible D gene TRBD1, 5 bases. The CDR3 sequence is 15 residues long. In germline, CDR1 is MNHEY, CDR2 SVGEGT. Between the trimmed V and J ends, which lost 7 bases and 0 bases, there was a span of 15 bases. CDR3 DNA sequence: TGTGCCAGCAAGCCCCCCCTGGGGGTGAACACTGAAGCTTTCTTT. It codes for CASKPPLGVNTEAFF.

CDR3 in amino acids: CASSNPSALMGYGYTF. The CDR3 nucleotides read TGTGCCAGCAGCAATCCGTCTGCACTTATGGGCTATGGCTACACCTTC. J is TRBJ1-2 and V is TRBV7-9, with unresolved D. V lost 5 bases and J 4 bases, leaving 20 bases between the germline ends. Germline assignment: CDR1 SEHNR and CDR2 FQNEAQ (reference sequence). The CDR3 has 16 residues. The full variable domain, with the rest looked up from reference TRBV7-9 and TRBJ1-2, is DTGVSQNPRHKITKRGQNVTFRCDPISEHNRLYWYRQTLGQGPEFLTYFQNEAQLEKSRLLSDRFSAERPKGSFSTLEIQRTEQGDSAMYLCASSNPSALMGYGYTFGSGTRLTVV.

This clonotype turned up a few times. The rearrangement joins TRBV5-6 to TRBJ2-7; 8 nucleotides align to TRBD2. CDR3 size: 15 residues. Losses at the gene ends were 2 bases for V and 5 bases for J; bases not matched to a gene: 9. Germline V lookup: CDR1 SGHDT, CDR2 YYEEEE. The CDR3 DNA reads TGTGCCAGCAGCTTTCCGGGACTAGGTCTCGACGAGCAGTACTTC. Amino acid sequence: CASSFPGLGLDEQYF. The variable domain in full, completed from reference TRBV5-6 and TRBJ2-7, reads DAGVTQSPTHLIKTRGQQVTLRCSPKSGHDTVSWYQQALGQGPQFIFQYYEEEERQRGNFPDRFSGHQFPNYSSELNVNALLLGDSALYLCASSFPGLGLDEQYFGPGTRLTVT.

In this sample, this clonotype turned up a few times. The V and J genes are TRBV4-1 and TRBJ2-4, with D possibly matching TRBD2 (5 bases). Germline V gene sequence: CDR1 MGHRA, CDR2 YSYEKL. V dropped 2 bases and J dropped 0 bases, with 11 bases sitting between them. The CDR3 is 16 amino acids. CDR3 sequence (DNA): TGCGCCAGCAGCCAATTGTCGGGGAGAGCCAAAAACATTCAGTACTTC. Its protein is CASSQLSGRAKNIQYF.